This T cell receptor beta chain was identified during a study of HIV-infected children after antiretroviral therapy interruption. Background on the study: Weeks 0, 12, interruption end (24 or 48), and about 3 years post-study gave interruption-arm samples. Study-level results: After treatment interruption started, naive CD4+ CDR3 overlap across time points dropped.

This CDR3 contains 15 residues. V lost 8 bases, J lost 0 bases, and 13 bases lay in between. The germline gives CDR1 SGHAT, CDR2 FQNNGV. Treatment given: PENTA 11 planned treatment interruption arm or continuous ART arm. At least 24 weeks of at least three-drug ART, in children 2 to 15 years. At least ten counts were recorded for this clonotype. Its specificity is not known. A 3' RACE protocol on RNA, with unique molecular identifiers, produced the TCR library. From the 3' RACE reads, TCRdb called clonotypes with MiXCR, one entry per CDR3 protein. The profile covers 90,000 or so distinct CDR3 sequences, with under 8% appearing a single time and 0.85% to 1.3% taken by the ten largest.

This sample comprised CD45RA+ CD4+ T cells from PBMCs, pooled from several time points, obtained from a donor given antiretroviral therapy, either interrupted or continuous. Specified subset: naive CD4+ CD45RA+ CD45RO- T cells. This sequence was found in a pool of human donors with HIV. The chain couples TRBV11-2 to TRBJ2-2; possibly TRBD1 or TRBD2 for D (5 bases each). The CDR3 region is CASGGRKSNTGELFF. The CDR3 region has the DNA TGTGCCAGCGGGGGTAGGAAATCGAACACCGGGGAGCTGTTTTTT.